The following is a T cell receptor beta chain sequence with its context. Its antigen is unidentified. PCR primers comprised 60 Vbeta and 13 Jbeta primers. Clones were sequenced by immunoSEQ multiplex PCR, and TCRdb holds only the in-frame ones, with some missing. In the table there are over 70,000 clones, 77% of which are singletons. The data stem from a study of cytomegalovirus exposure and HLA in healthy donors. At the level of the study: Within an early data release were roughly 90 million unique TCRs drawn from HLA-typed donors. Findings of the study overall: A later analysis showed HLA-associated TCR beta chains outstripping equally common others in clonal expansion.

V was trimmed by 7 bases and J by 0 bases, leaving 6 bases between them. This CDR3 has 12 amino acids. Germline loops: CDR1 SGHAT, CDR2 FQNNGV. The chain carries TRBV11-2 and TRBJ2-5; D is ambiguous. The TCR comes from a man aged 50 or older in good health and CMV-seropositive. Sequencing input: PBMCs. This CDR3 reads CASTKYQETQYF. Here the CDR3 DNA reads TGTGCCAGCACTAAGTACCAAGAGACCCAGTACTTC.